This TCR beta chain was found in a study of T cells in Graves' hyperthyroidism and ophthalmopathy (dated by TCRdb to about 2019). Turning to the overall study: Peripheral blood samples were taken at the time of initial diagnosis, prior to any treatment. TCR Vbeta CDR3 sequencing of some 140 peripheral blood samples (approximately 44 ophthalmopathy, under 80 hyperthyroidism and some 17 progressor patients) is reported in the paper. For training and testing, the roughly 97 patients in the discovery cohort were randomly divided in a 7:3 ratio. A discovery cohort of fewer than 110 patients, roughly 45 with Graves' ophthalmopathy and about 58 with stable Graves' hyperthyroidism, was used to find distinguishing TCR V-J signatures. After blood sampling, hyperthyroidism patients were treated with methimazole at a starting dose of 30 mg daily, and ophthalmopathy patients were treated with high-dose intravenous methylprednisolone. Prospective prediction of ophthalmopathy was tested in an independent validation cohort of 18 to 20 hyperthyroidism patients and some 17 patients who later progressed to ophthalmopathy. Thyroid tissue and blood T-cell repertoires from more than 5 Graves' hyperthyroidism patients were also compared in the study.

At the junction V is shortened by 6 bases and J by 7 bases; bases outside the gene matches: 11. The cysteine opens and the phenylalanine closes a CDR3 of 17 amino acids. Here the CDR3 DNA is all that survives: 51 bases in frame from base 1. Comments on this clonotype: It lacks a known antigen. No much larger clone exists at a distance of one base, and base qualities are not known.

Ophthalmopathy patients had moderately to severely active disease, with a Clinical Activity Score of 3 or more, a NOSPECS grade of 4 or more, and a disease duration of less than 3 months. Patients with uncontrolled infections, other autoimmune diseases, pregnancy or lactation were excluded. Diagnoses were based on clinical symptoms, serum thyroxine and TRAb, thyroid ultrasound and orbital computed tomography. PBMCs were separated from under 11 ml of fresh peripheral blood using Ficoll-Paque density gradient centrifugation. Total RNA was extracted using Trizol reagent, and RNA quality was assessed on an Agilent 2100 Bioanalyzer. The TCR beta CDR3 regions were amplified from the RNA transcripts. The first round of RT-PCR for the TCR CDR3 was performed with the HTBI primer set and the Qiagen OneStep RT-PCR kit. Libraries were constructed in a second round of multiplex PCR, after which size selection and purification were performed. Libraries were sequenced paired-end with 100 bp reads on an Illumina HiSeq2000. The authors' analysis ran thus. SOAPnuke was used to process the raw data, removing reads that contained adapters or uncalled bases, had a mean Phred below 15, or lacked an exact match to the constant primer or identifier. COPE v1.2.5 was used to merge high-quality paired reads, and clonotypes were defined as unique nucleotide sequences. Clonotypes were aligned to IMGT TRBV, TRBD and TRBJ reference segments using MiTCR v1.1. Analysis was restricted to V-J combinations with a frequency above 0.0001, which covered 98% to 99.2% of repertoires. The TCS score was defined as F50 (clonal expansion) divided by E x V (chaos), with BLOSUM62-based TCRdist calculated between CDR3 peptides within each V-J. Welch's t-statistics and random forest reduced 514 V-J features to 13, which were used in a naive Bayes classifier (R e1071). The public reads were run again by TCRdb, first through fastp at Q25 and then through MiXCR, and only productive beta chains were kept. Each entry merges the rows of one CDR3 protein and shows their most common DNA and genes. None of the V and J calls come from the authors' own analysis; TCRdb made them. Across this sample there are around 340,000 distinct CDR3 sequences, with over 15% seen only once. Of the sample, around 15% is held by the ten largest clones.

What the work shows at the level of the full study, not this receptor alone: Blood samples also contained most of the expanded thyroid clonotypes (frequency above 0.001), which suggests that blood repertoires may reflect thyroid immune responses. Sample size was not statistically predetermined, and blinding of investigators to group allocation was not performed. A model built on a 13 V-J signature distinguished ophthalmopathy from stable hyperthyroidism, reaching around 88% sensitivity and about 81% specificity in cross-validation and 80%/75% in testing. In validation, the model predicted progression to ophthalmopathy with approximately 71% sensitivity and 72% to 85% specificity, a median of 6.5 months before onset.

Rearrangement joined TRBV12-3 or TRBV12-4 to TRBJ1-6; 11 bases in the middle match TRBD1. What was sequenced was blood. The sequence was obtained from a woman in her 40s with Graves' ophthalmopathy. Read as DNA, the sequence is TGTGCCAGCAGCCAAAAGGGACAGGGGGTGCTAAATTCACCCCTCCACTTT. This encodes CASSQKGQGVLNSPLHF.